The text below deals with one T cell receptor (beta chain). Authors' analysis steps: Amplification of reference gene primers was used by the study to estimate nucleated cell counts. Assay used: immunoSEQ multiplex PCR; TCRdb lists only in-frame clones, some missing. V, J and clone size derive from that table, while D and trimming were established from the DNA sequence. The sample contains some 100,000 clones, around nine tenths of which appear only once. This entry belongs to a study of blood T cell repertoires in COVID-19. Study background: COVID-19 samples from acute and convalescent phases originated in the United States, Italy and Spain. PBMCs, B-cell-depleted T cells, or T cells were the source of the cDNA or gDNA that made up the material.

Unmatched junction bases numbered 7, after V lost 6 bases and J lost 5 bases. CDR3 size: 14 residues. The germline CDR1 and CDR2 sequences are SNHLY and FYNNEI. The sequence was obtained from a man aged 45 to 65 with acute or convalescent COVID-19. The specimen was peripheral blood. The rearrangement joins TRBV2 to TRBJ1-5, with 7 positions matching TRBD1. The CDR3 DNA is TGTGCCAGCAGCGGACCGGGACAGCATCAGCCCCAGCATTTT. It is translated as CASSGPGQHQPQHF. The full variable domain, its missing parts supplied by reference TRBV2 and TRBJ1-5, is EPEVTQTPSHQVTQMGQEVILRCVPISNHLYFYWYRQILGQKVEFLVSFYNNEISEKSEIFDDQFSVERPDGSNFTLKIRSTKLEDSAMYFCASSGPGQHQPQHFGDGTRLSIL.